This T cell receptor (beta chain) is drawn from a study of blood T cell repertoires in COVID-19. The germline CDR1 and CDR2 sequences are SGHAT and FQNNGV. The CDR3 covers 17 residues. The trim removed 1 base at V and 3 bases at J, leaving 7 bases unmatched. Data came from immunoSEQ multiplex PCR; TCRdb stores just in-frame clones and leaves some out. Of around 180,000 clones listed, around nine tenths are singletons. This receptor was identified in a man between 70 and 80 years old with active or convalescent COVID-19. The specimen sequenced was peripheral blood. The chain has TRBV11-2 and TRBJ2-1; 9 bases fit TRBD1. The CDR3 region has the DNA TGTGCCAGCAGCTTAGGGTTGGGACAGGGTGTCTACAATGAGCAGTTCTTC. The encoded protein is CASSLGLGQGVYNEQFF. Complete variable domain (other parts from reference TRBV11-2 and TRBJ2-1): EAGVAQSPRYKIIEKRQSVAFWCNPISGHATLYWYQQILGQGPKLLIQFQNNGVVDDSQLPKDRFSAERLKGVDSTLKIQPAKLEDSAVYLCASSLGLGQGVYNEQFFGPGTRLTVL.